Below, 11 T cell receptor beta chains from the same sample are listed, as sequenced in a study of molecular identifiers for immune sequencing clone quantification. TCRdb analysed the PCR reads with MiXCR anew, one entry per CDR3 protein. The table lists 35,000 to 45,000 distinct CDR3 sequences, 18% of them singletons. Sequenced material: naive CD8+ T cells from blood, with Jurkat cell RNA spiked in. Subset here: FACS-sorted CD8+CD4-CCR7+CD45RA+ naive T cells. These TCRs come from a human donor in good health. Some libraries in this study had Jurkat cell RNA spiked in.

This clonotype has ten or more counts. The chain is built from TRBV29-1 and TRBJ2-2; D is perhaps TRBD1 (6 bases). Germline CDR1 SQVTM, CDR2 ANQGSEA. V gave up 3 bases and J gave up 1 base, with 9 bases separating them. The CDR3 extends over 14 amino acids. The CDR3 nucleotides are TGCAGCGTTGATTGGGACAAGAACACCGGGGAGCTGTTTTTT. This sequence encodes CSVDWDKNTGELFF.

The chain joins TRBV4-2 to TRBJ2-7; a possible D gene is TRBD2 (5 bases). CDR3 length equals 15 residues. Looked up from germline, CDR1 is LGHNA and CDR2 is YNFKEQ. V was clipped by 0 bases and J by 3 bases, with 12 bases between them. CDR3 nucleotides: TGTGCCAGCAGCCAAGAATTAGCGCTACTCTACGAGCAGTACTTC. Protein product: CASSQELALLYEQYF.

This clonotype came up many times. The chain is built from TRBV12-3 or TRBV12-4 and TRBJ1-5, with D possibly TRBD1 on 6 matching bases. The V end was cut by 6 bases, the J end by 7 bases, with 16 bases between. The length of the CDR3 is 14 residues. The CDR3 bases are TGTGCCAGCAGCCACTCCGGGACACCACAGCCCCAGCATTTT. Its translation: CASSHSGTPQPQHF.

As concerns this clonotype: This could be a read error, since a much larger clone is one nucleotide away. J is TRBJ2-3 and V is TRBV7-6; D gene ambiguous. The CDR3 has 12 amino acids. The germline CDR1 and CDR2 sequences are SGHVS and FNYEAQ. This CDR3 reads CASSLVADTRYF. CDR3 bases: TGTGCCAGCAGCTTAGTGGCAGATACGCGGTATTTT.

At least ten counts were recorded for this clonotype. The chain links TRBV27 to TRBJ1-5; D is undetermined. This CDR3 comprises 14 residues. The germline V gene encodes CDR1 MNHEY and CDR2 SMNVEV (reference sequence). Trimming removed 6 bases from V and 4 bases from J, with 13 bases in between. For the CDR3, the DNA is TGTGCCAGCAGCACCAGACCTGGGAATCAGCCCCAGCATTTT. Translating gives CASSTRPGNQPQHF.

This clonotype occurred many times. This chain links TRBV28 with TRBJ2-7, with 12 bases aligning to TRBD1. Germline V gene lookup returns CDR1 MDHEN and CDR2 SYDVKM. The CDR3 runs to 15 residues. Trimming took 6 bases from V and 3 from J; bases not matched to a gene: 6. The DNA for the CDR3 is TGTGCCAGCAGATGGGGACAGGGGGCGAACTACGAGCAGTACTTC. This encodes CASRWGQGANYEQYF.

This clonotype was detected ten times or more. The chain joins TRBV7-6 to TRBJ2-7; weak D call: TRBD1 (5 bases). Germline CDR1 SGHVS, CDR2 FNYEAQ. V was pared by 1 base and J by 3 bases, with 13 bases between. This CDR3 is built from 15 residues. The CDR3 sequence: CASSLESDIYYEQYF. The CDR3 DNA sequence: TGTGCCAGCAGCTTAGAATCGGACATCTACTACGAGCAGTACTTC. Together with reference TRBV7-6 and TRBJ2-7, the CDR3 gives the full variable domain: GAGVSQSPRYKVTKRGQDVALRCDPISGHVSLYWYRQALGQGPEFLTYFNYEAQQDKSGLPNDRFSAERPEGSISTLTIQRTEQRDSAMYRCASSLESDIYYEQYFGPGTRLTVT.

The V and J genes are TRBV12-3 or TRBV12-4 and TRBJ2-2; no clear D gene. The CDR3 is 13 residues long. Trimming pared 7 bases from V and 3 bases from J, leaving 9 bases between. The CDR3 loop reads CASISRDTGELFF. The CDR3 DNA reads TGTGCCAGCATCTCAAGGGACACCGGGGAGCTGTTTTTT.

This clonotype appeared a single time. The V call is TRBV7-6, the J call TRBJ2-3; 11 bases agree with TRBD2. Germline V gene data show CDR1 as SGHVS and CDR2 as FNYEAQ. This CDR3 has 15 residues. The V segment lost 9 bases and the J segment 2 bases; nucleotides outside the gene matches: 7. The CDR3 coding sequence is TGTGCCAGTAGACCGGGACTAGCGGCCACAGATACGCAGTATTTT. The encoded protein is CASRPGLAATDTQYF.

This clonotype was seen ten or more times. The chain carries TRBV29-1 and TRBJ2-1; unclear D gene. This CDR3 is 14 amino acids long. V was shortened by 0 bases and J by 6 bases, with 12 bases between the two germline ends. Germline V lookup: CDR1 SQVTM, CDR2 ANQGSEA. CDR3 residues: CSVEESYGRNEQFF. The CDR3 DNA follows: TGCAGCGTTGAAGAATCTTACGGCCGCAATGAGCAGTTCTTC.

This clonotype has a count of ten or more. This chain links TRBV5-6 with TRBJ1-1; D unresolved. Germline assignment: CDR1 SGHDT and CDR2 YYEEEE. V shed 0 bases and J shed 1 base, with 10 bases lying between them. CDR3 length equals 15 residues. The CDR3: CASSLAAGGNTEAFF. The CDR3 DNA reads TGTGCCAGCAGCTTGGCAGCAGGAGGGAACACTGAAGCTTTCTTT.